This paragraph reports one T cell receptor (beta chain). Every donor was a Caucasian adult from Nashville, Tennessee. From CD4+ cells came CD45RA+ naive and CD45RA-negative memory subsets. Clones were read by immunoSEQ multiplex PCR, and TCRdb kept only the in-frame ones, dropping some. The sample shows 230,000 or so clones, 60% to 70% of them seen only once. This specimen comes from a study of shared clonotypes between healthy human individuals. J lost 4 bases, V lost 2 bases, and 13 bases had no gene match. Germline CDR1 and CDR2: LNHNV and YYDKDF (reference sequence). CDR3 length: 17 amino acids. This chain uses TRBV15 with TRBJ2-5; TRBD1 aligns across 7 bases. Source material: memory CD4+ T cells sorted from blood. Subset reported: CD45RA-negative fraction. The clonotype comes from a man under 40 in good health. DNA for the CDR3: TGTGCCACCAGCAGACCATCCCGACAGGGAAAGGGAGAGACCCAGTACTTC. Its translation: CATSRPSRQGKGETQYF.